A selection of T cell receptor beta chains follows, all from one sample in a study of naive and memory T cell subsets. TCRdb reanalysed the UMI-ligation and nested PCR reads using MiXCR and keeps one entry per CDR3 protein. This table holds 150,000 or so distinct CDR3 sequences, approximately 15% found once. Specimen: naive CD4+ T cells from blood. These receptors were obtained from a human donor in good health. Each CDR3 is given with its conserved first and last residue. D genes are given only for firm matches. Some rows have no size entry. The others give once, few or many, or a class for an expanded clone.

d_call,j_call,v_call,clone_size,cdr3_nt,cdr3_aa
TRBD2,TRBJ2-2,TRBV10-1,few,TGCGCCAGCAGCCCGACTAGCGGCAGCGTACCCGGGGAGCTGTTTTTT,CASSPTSGSVPGELFF
TRBD1,TRBJ1-6,TRBV3-1,.,TGTGCCAGCAGCCCCCGGGGAGGGGGCGAAAGTTCACCCCTCCACTTT,CASSPRGGGESSPLHF
.,TRBJ1-1,TRBV12-3/TRBV12-4,.,TGTGCCAGCAGTTTAGCGGGAGGGGCGAACACTGAAGCTTTCTTT,CASSLAGGANTEAFF
TRBD2,TRBJ2-7,TRBV28,.,TGTGCCAGCAGTTTGTCTAGCGGGATAACCTACGAGCAGTACTTC,CASSLSSGITYEQYF
.,TRBJ2-7,TRBV12-3/TRBV12-4,.,TGTGCCAGCAGTTTACAGGAGAGCCTGGGAGAGCAGTACTTC,CASSLQESLGEQYF
.,TRBJ2-5,TRBV18,few,TGTGCCAGCTCACCACCGGCTAGTCGGGAGACCCAGTACTTC,CASSPPASRETQYF
.,TRBJ2-1,TRBV12-3/TRBV12-4,many,TGTGCCAGCAGTTTACAGACTCCCCCCTACAATGAGCAGTTCTTC,CASSLQTPPYNEQFF
.,TRBJ1-5,TRBV27,.,TGTGCCACCAAGCGGACAGATAGCAATCAGCCCCAGCATTTT,CATKRTDSNQPQHF
TRBD2,TRBJ2-7,TRBV7-6,.,TGTGCCAGCAGCTTAGCCCCGACTAGCGGTTTGACTAACGAGCAGTACTTC,CASSLAPTSGLTNEQYF
.,TRBJ2-3,TRBV11-2,few,TGTGCCAGCAGCTCCCGGGGAACTAGCACAGATACGCAGTATTTT,CASSSRGTSTDTQYF
.,TRBJ2-1,TRBV29-1,.,TGCAGCGTTGAGCCCCTCACGGGGGCCGATGAGCAGTTCTTC,CSVEPLTGADEQFF
TRBD2,TRBJ2-3,TRBV2,few,TGTGCCAGCAGTGAAGGTCCGGGAGGGCCCCCCACAACAGATACGCAGTATTTT,CASSEGPGGPPTTDTQYF
.,TRBJ1-2,TRBV7-2,.,TGTGCCAGCAGCTTAGGGGAGGCGAACTATGGCTACACCTTC,CASSLGEANYGYTF
.,TRBJ1-2,TRBV6-1,.,TGTGCCAGCAGTCGTGACAGTTTTAACTATGGCTACACCTTC,CASSRDSFNYGYTF
.,TRBJ2-2,TRBV20-1,few,TGCAGTGCTAGAGATGTAACGGCTAGCGCCGCGAACACCGGGGAGCTGTTTTTT,CSARDVTASAANTGELFF
TRBD1,TRBJ1-1,TRBV30,.,TGTGCCTGGAGTGGACAGGGGAGCACTGAAGCTTTCTTT,CAWSGQGSTEAFF
.,TRBJ2-1,TRBV3-1,many,TGTGCCAGCAGCCAAGATCCCGCCTACAATGAGCAGTTCTTC,CASSQDPAYNEQFF
.,TRBJ1-1,TRBV2,.,TGTGCCAGCAATAGGGTGAAGGACACTGAAGCTTTCTTT,CASNRVKDTEAFF
TRBD2,TRBJ2-3,TRBV5-1,.,TGCGCCAGCAGCTCGACCGGGACTACTAGCACAGATACGCAGTATTTT,CASSSTGTTSTDTQYF
TRBD1,TRBJ1-1,TRBV28,few,TGTGCCAGCAGCGACCTGGACAGGGGTACTGAAGCTTTCTTT,CASSDLDRGTEAFF
.,TRBJ1-2,TRBV4-1,few,TGCGCCAGCAGCCAGGGCCGACAGGAGGGCTACACCTTC,CASSQGRQEGYTF
TRBD1,TRBJ2-4,TRBV7-6,many,TGTGCCAGCAGCGCCGGGACAGTTAACATTCAGTACTTC,CASSAGTVNIQYF
TRBD1,TRBJ1-1,TRBV4-3,few,TGCGCCAGCAGCCAAACATCGGGACAGACGAACACTGAAGCTTTCTTT,CASSQTSGQTNTEAFF
TRBD1,TRBJ2-1,TRBV24-1,few,TGTGCCACCGGATCTACTTCGGCAGGGGGCGTATTAAGGTCCTACAATGAGCAGTTCTTC,CATGSTSAGGVLRSYNEQFF
TRBD1,TRBJ2-7,TRBV29-1,.,TGCAGCCCCGGCGGACAGGGGGAAAATGGGCAGTACTTC,CSPGGQGENGQYF
.,TRBJ2-2,TRBV11-2,.,TGTGCCAGCAGCTTATGGGGCCCTTTATCCGGGGAGCTGTTTTTT,CASSLWGPLSGELFF
.,TRBJ1-5,TRBV28,.,TGTGCCAGCAGTTCCGCAGGCTGGGATCAGCCCCAGCATTTT,CASSSAGWDQPQHF
.,TRBJ2-7,TRBV29-1,few,TGCAGCGTTGAAACACCCGAGACCTACGAGCAGTACTTC,CSVETPETYEQYF
.,TRBJ2-4,TRBV24-1,few,TGTGCCACCAGTGATAGGGCAGGGTCAGCCAAAAACATTCAGTACTTC,CATSDRAGSAKNIQYF
TRBD2,TRBJ2-1,TRBV10-3,few,TGTGCCATCAGTGCCAGCGGGGATTATGATGAGCAGTTCTTC,CAISASGDYDEQFF
.,TRBJ2-1,TRBV6-2/TRBV6-3,few,TGTGCCAGCAGTACAGGGCGGGCCCTAAGGCGAGACGGCCCCAATGAGCAGTTCTTC,CASSTGRALRRDGPNEQFF
TRBD1,TRBJ2-1,TRBV4-1,few,TGCGCCAGCAGCGCGGACAGGGCCGGGGGCTACAATGAGCAGTTCTTC,CASSADRAGGYNEQFF